This T cell receptor beta chain stems from a study of T cell responses to AZD1222 COVID-19 vaccine. Notes on the study in general: After the peak T cell response, and only then, were repertoires sampled. It should be noted that donors were predominantly white British and more often female, and clonal diversity was possibly underestimated. Seropositive at baseline were only six AZD1222 recipients.

Remarks on this clone: The antigen is unknown.

Second doses that came at about 4 or about 12 weeks were put together. Sequencing used immunoSEQ multiplex PCR; TCRdb keeps in-frame clones, though not all of them. This sample has approximately 50,000 clones, with about 80% found just once. The germline CDR1 and CDR2 sequences are MNHEY and SVGAGI. There are 13 residues in the CDR3. V was clipped by 0 bases and J by 7 bases, with 9 bases between them. Sequencing was performed on peripheral blood, taken 28 days after the second AZD1222 dose. V is TRBV6-5 and J is TRBJ1-1; no firm D call. The TCR comes from an adult who received the AZD1222 COVID-19 vaccine. This CDR3 is CASSYSTGVEAFF. In DNA form, the CDR3 reads TGTGCCAGCAGTTACTCGACCGGAGTTGAAGCTTTCTTT.